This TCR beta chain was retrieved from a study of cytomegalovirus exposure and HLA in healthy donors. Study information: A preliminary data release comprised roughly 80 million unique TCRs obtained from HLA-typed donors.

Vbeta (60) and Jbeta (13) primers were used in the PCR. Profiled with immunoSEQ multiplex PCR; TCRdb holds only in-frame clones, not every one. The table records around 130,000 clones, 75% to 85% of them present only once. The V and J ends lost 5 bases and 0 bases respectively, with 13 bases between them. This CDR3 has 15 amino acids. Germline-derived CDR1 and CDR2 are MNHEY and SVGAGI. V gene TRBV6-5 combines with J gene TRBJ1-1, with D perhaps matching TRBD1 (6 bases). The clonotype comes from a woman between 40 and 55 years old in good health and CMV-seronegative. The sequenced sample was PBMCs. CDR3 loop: CASSLRTAMNTEAFF. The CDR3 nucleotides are TGTGCCAGCAGTCTCAGGACAGCTATGAACACTGAAGCTTTCTTT.